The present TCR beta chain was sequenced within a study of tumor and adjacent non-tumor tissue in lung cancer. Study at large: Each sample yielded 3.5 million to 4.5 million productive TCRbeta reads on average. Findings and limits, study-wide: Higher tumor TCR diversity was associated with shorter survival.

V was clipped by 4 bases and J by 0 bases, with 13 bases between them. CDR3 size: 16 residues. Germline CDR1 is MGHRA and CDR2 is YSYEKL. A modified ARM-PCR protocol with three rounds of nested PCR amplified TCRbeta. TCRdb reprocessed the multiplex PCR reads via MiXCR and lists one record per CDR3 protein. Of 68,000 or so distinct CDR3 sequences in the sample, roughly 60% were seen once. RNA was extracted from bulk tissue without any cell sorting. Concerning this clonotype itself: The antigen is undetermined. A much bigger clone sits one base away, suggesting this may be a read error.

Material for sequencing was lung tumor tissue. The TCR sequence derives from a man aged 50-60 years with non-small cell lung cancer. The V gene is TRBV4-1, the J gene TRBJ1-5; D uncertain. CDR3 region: CASSLPFSYSNQPQHF. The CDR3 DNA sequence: TGCGCCAGCAGCCTACCATTCAGCTATAGCAATCAGCCCCAGCATTTT.